A selection of T cell receptor beta chains follows, all from one sample in a study of cytomegalovirus exposure and HLA in healthy donors. Clones were read by immunoSEQ multiplex PCR, and TCRdb kept only the in-frame ones, dropping some. The sample consists of about 100,000 clones, roughly 84% of them appearing once. The specimen was PBMCs. Receptors were obtained from a woman aged 18-30 years in good health and CMV-seronegative. CDR3s include the opening cysteine and the closing phenylalanine or tryptophan. The D gene is left open where the match is weak. Clone size is shown for a subset of rows, as once, few, many or a class of expanded clone.

d_gene,v_gene,j_gene,abundance,CDR3aa,CDR3nt
-,TRBV7-2,TRBJ2-1,once,CASSLAIEQFF,TGTGCCAGCAGCTTAGCCATTGAGCAGTTCTTC
-,TRBV11-2,TRBJ2-7,-,CASSLESDYEQYF,TGTGCCAGCAGCTTAGAGAGTGACTACGAGCAGTACTTC
TRBD1,TRBV9,TRBJ1-1,-,CASSQRATGGRTEAFF,TGTGCCAGCAGCCAGAGGGCGACAGGGGGAAGGACTGAAGCTTTCTTT
-,TRBV7-3,TRBJ2-7,-,CASSFICARYEQYF,TGTGCCAGCAGCTTTATTTGCGCGCGCTACGAGCAGTACTTC
TRBD2,TRBV15,TRBJ2-2,-,CATSRGLAITGELFF,TGTGCCACCAGCAGGGGACTAGCGATCACCGGGGAGCTGTTTTTT
-,TRBV13,TRBJ2-3,-,CASSLAGGGLGDTQYF,TGTGCCAGCAGCTTAGCTGGCGGGGGCCTTGGGGATACGCAGTATTTT
TRBD1,TRBV10-3,TRBJ2-5,-,CATGTDQETQYF,TGTGCCACCGGGACAGATCAAGAGACCCAGTACTTC
TRBD2,TRBV7-9,TRBJ2-3,-,CASSPTTSGVTDTQYF,TGTGCCAGCAGCCCGACGACTAGCGGGGTCACAGATACGCAGTATTTT
-,TRBV20-1,TRBJ2-7,-,CSAAGIYEQYF,TGCAGTGCGGCCGGGATCTACGAGCAGTACTTC
-,TRBV7-9,TRBJ1-2,-,CASSLGARHYGYTF,TGTGCCAGCAGCTTAGGGGCCCGACACTATGGCTACACCTTC
-,TRBV6-1,TRBJ2-3,-,CASSTGRSDTQYF,TGTGCCAGCAGCACAGGGCGGTCAGATACGCAGTATTTT
-,TRBV9,TRBJ1-6,-,CASSPSLGGHNSPLHF,TGTGCCAGCAGCCCCTCATTGGGGGGGCATAATTCACCCCTCCACTTT
TRBD1,TRBV5-6,TRBJ1-5,few,CASSSGTGRSNQPQHF,TGTGCCAGCAGCTCGGGGACAGGGAGGAGCAATCAGCCCCAGCATTTT
TRBD2,TRBV19,TRBJ2-7,-,CASSTGLAGGPEQYF,TGTGCCAGTAGTACAGGACTAGCGGGAGGGCCCGAGCAGTACTTC
TRBD2,TRBV15,TRBJ2-3,-,CATSRLAGGSSTDTQYF,TGTGCCACCAGCAGACTAGCGGGAGGTTCTAGCACAGATACGCAGTATTTT